The sequence of this TCR beta chain was determined in a study of post-analysis software for immune sequencing data. Included in the TCR beta cDNA libraries were unique molecular identifiers. TCRdb used MiXCR to reprocess the PCR reads, holding one entry per CDR3 protein. The sample lists fewer than 550,000 distinct CDR3 sequences, around a third seen once, with approximately 6% in the top ten. This clonotype was seen only a few times. What it recognizes is unknown. Study observations and caveats: Five or six TRBV segments, TRBV5-6, TRBV5-1 and TRBV20-1 among them, were found more frequent in patients than controls.

The CDR3 has 16 amino acids. CDR1 and CDR2 from the germline V gene are ENHRY and SYGVKD. The ends were cut back, 3 bases at V and 10 bases at J, with 22 bases in the middle. The TCR sequence derives from a girl aged 2-17 years with multiple sclerosis. The specimen was blood. This chain joins TRBV10-3 and TRBJ2-1; tentative D call: TRBD2 (6 bases). CDR3 coding DNA: TGTGCCATCAGTGATGTGGGCAGTCCCGGGGGATGGGAGCAGTTCTTC. Encoded protein: CAISDVGSPGGWEQFF.